What follows describes a single T cell receptor (beta chain). Methods used by the authors: Reference gene primer amplification yielded estimated nucleated cell counts. Some clones are missing from TCRdb's copy, which holds only in-frame ones; the method was immunoSEQ multiplex PCR. Clonal size and the V and J genes are those of that table, whereas D and trimming came from the DNA. Altogether under 200,000 clones are present, over 80% being singletons, with the ten largest covering around 8.4%. This sample stems from a study of blood T cell repertoires in COVID-19. Study context: Samples representing acute and convalescent COVID-19 were sourced from the United States, Italy and Spain. PBMCs, B-cell-depleted T cells, or T cells were the source of the cDNA or gDNA that made up the material.

V was pared by 1 base and J by 6 bases, with 13 bases of the junction left unmatched. The CDR3 runs to 17 residues. Germline V lookup: CDR1 LGHDT, CDR2 YNNKEL (reference sequence). V usage is TRBV3-1 (or the pseudogene TRBV3-2) and J usage is TRBJ2-7; 9 bases match TRBD1. This clonotype was obtained from an elderly woman with active or convalescent COVID-19. The sequencing input was peripheral blood. The CDR3 spells CASSQGYMRDRVVEQYF. The CDR3 region has the DNA TGTGCCAGCAGCCAAGGTTACATGCGGGACAGGGTGGTCGAGCAGTACTTC.